The clone carrying this T cell receptor (beta chain) has a count of ten or more. Its target is unknown. These data belong to a study of type 1 regulatory T cells. For the study at large: An in vitro protocol generated T-allo10, a Tr1-enriched, alloantigen-specific CD4 T cell product.

CDR1 is SGHRS, CDR2 YFSETQ, per germline. CDR3 length: 15 amino acids. Trimming at V came to 5 bases and at J to 5 bases, leaving 9 bases not matched to a gene. TCRdb used MiXCR to reprocess the reads, holding one entry per CDR3 protein. The repertoire holds about 42,000 distinct CDR3 sequences, with 12% as singletons. This clonotype was obtained from a human donor in good health. The specimen sequenced was cultured non-Tr1 T cells, either the whole culture or a sorted T cell fraction (not recorded which). V is TRBV5-1 and J is TRBJ2-2; 7 nucleotides line up with TRBD1. CDR3 DNA: TGCGCCAGCAGACCGGGACAGAGTGTAACCGGGGAGCTGTTTTTT. Its translation is CASRPGQSVTGELFF. Looking up the rest from reference TRBV5-1 and TRBJ2-2 gives the full variable domain: KAGVTQTPRYLIKTRGQQVTLSCSPISGHRSVSWYQQTPGQGLQFLFEYFSETQRNKGNFPGRFSGRQFSNSRSEMNVSTLELGDSALYLCASRPGQSVTGELFFGEGSRLTVL.